This TCR beta chain originates from a study of technical replicates of blood from several donors. V shed 1 base and J 4 bases; nucleotides not matched to a gene: 8. Germline-derived CDR1 and CDR2 are SEHNR and FQNEAQ (reference sequence). This CDR3 is built from 16 residues. The assay was immunoSEQ multiplex PCR, and TCRdb's table has in-frame clones only and misses some. The repertoire holds roughly 80,000 clones, with 96% as singletons. The rearrangement uses TRBV7-9 and TRBJ1-1; 8 bases fit TRBD1. The TCR sequence derives from a human donor in good health. Source material: T cells isolated from PBMCs. The CDR3 sequence is CASSLGRTGSSTEAFF. CDR3 coding DNA: TGTGCCAGCAGCTTAGGGAGGACAGGGTCGAGCACTGAAGCTTTCTTT. The full variable domain, its missing parts supplied by reference TRBV7-9 and TRBJ1-1, is DTGVSQNPRHKITKRGQNVTFRCDPISEHNRLYWYRQTLGQGPEFLTYFQNEAQLEKSRLLSDRFSAERPKGSFSTLEIQRTEQGDSAMYLCASSLGRTGSSTEAFFGQGTRLTVV.